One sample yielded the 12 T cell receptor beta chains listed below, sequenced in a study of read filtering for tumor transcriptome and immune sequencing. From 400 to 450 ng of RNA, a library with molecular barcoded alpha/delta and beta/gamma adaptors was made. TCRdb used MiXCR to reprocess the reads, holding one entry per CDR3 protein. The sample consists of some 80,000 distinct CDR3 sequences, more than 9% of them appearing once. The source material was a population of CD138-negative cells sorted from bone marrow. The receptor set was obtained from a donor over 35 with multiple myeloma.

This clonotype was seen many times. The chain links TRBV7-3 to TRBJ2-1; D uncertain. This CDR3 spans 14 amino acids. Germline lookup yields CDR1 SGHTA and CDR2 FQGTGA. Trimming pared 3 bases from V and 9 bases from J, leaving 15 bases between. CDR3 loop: CASSLSSFFTEQFF. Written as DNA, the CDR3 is TGTGCCAGCAGCTTGAGTTCATTTTTTACTGAGCAGTTCTTC.

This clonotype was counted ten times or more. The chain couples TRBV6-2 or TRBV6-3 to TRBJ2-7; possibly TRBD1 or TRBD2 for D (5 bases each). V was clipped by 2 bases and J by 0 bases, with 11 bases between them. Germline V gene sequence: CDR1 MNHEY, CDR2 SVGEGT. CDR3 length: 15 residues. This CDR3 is CASSYGAGSSYEQYF. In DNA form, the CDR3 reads TGTGCCAGCAGTTACGGGGCAGGGAGCTCCTACGAGCAGTACTTC.

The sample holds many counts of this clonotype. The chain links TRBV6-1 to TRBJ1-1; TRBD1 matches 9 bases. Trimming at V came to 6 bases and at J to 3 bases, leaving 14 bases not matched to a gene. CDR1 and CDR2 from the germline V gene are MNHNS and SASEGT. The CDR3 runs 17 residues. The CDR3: CASRDIYRGQRYTEAFF. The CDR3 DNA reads TGTGCCAGCAGGGATATTTACAGGGGGCAACGATACACTGAAGCTTTCTTT.

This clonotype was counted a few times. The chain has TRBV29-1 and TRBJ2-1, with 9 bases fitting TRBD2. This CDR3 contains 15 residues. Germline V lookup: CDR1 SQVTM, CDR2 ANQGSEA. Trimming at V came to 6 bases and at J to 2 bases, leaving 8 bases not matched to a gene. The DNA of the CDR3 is TGCAGCGTCGCAAATAGCGGGAGAGCCTACAATGAGCAGTTCTTC. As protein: CSVANSGRAYNEQFF.

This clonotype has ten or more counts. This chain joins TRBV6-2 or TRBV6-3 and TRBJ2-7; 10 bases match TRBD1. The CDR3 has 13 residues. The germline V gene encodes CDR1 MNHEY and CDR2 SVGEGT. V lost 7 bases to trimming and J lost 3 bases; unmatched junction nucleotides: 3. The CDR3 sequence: CASIRTGGYEQYF. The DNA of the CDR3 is TGTGCCAGCATCCGGACAGGGGGCTACGAGCAGTACTTC.

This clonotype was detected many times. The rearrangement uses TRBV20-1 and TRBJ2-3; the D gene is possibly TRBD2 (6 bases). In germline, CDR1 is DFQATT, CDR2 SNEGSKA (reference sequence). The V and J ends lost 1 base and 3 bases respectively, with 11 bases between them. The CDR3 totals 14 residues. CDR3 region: CSARAAGGTDTQYF. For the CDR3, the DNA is TGCAGTGCTAGAGCAGCCGGAGGGACAGATACGCAGTATTTT.

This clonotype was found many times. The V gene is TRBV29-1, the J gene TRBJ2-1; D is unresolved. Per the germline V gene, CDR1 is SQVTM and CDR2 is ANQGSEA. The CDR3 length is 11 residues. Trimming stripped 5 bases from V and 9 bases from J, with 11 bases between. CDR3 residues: CSVSSYVEQFF. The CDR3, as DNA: TGCAGCGTTAGCAGCTACGTTGAGCAGTTCTTC.

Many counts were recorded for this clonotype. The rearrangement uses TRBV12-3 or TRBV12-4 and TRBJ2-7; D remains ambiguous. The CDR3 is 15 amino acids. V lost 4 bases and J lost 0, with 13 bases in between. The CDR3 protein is CASSWRTRSSYEQYF. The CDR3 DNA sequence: TGTGCCAGCAGTTGGCGGACCAGGAGCTCCTACGAGCAGTACTTC.

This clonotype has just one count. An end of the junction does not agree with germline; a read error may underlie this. CDR3 in DNA: TGTGCCAGCGCCGACAGGGATGAGAACAACGAGCAGGTCTTC. Protein product: CASADRDENNEQVF. V gene TRBV7-9 combines with J gene TRBJ2-1; TRBD1 agrees at 7 bases. The CDR3 contains 14 residues. Germline CDR1 SEHNR, CDR2 FQNEAQ (reference sequence).

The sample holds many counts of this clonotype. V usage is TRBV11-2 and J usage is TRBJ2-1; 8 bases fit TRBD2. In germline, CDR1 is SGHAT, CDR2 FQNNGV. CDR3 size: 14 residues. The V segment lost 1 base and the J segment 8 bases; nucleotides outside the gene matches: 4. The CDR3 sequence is CASSLAPTSDEQFF. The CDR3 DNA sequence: TGTGCCAGCAGCTTAGCCCCGACTAGCGATGAGCAGTTCTTC.

The CDR3 region has the DNA TGCGCCAGCAGCCGGCTAGCGGGAGAGGTGGATACGCAGTATTTT. Translated, it gives CASSRLAGEVDTQYF. This chain links TRBV4-1 with TRBJ2-3, with 10 bases aligning to TRBD2. Trimming cost V 4 bases and J 6 bases; bases outside gene matches: 7. Germline-derived CDR1 and CDR2 are MGHRA and YSYEKL. The CDR3 extends over 15 amino acids.

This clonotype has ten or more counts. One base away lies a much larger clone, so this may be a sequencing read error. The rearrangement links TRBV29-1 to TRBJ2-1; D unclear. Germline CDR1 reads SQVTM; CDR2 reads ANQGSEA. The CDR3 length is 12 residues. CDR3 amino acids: CSVVYSYNVQFF. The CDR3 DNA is TGCAGCGTTGTCTACAGCTACAATGTGCAGTTCTTC.